The 15 T cell receptor beta chains below come from one sample, sequenced in a study of OX40 agonist ivuxolimab in advanced cancers. The assay was immunoSEQ multiplex PCR, and TCRdb's table has in-frame clones only and misses some. The data contain about 48,000 clones, 80% to 90% of them singletons. Sample: CD4+ or CD8+ T cells sorted from blood, taken in a trial of the OX40 agonist ivuxolimab. The origin of the receptors is an adult with an advanced solid tumor such as melanoma, head and neck, liver or kidney cancer.

The V call is TRBV4-1, the J call TRBJ1-5, with D maybe TRBD1 (5 bases). The length of the CDR3 is 14 residues. The germline V gene encodes CDR1 MGHRA and CDR2 YSYEKL. Deletions cut 3 bases from V and 5 bases from J, with 11 bases between. CDR3 sequence reads: CASSQGQGDQPQHF. CDR3 bases: TGCGCCAGCAGCCAGGGGCAGGGAGATCAGCCCCAGCATTTT.

This rearrangement joins TRBV28 to TRBJ1-4; TRBD1 might be the D (5 bases). Germline CDR1 and CDR2: MDHEN and SYDVKM. The CDR3 is made up of 16 amino acids. V was trimmed by 2 bases and J by 7 bases, leaving 17 bases between them. CDR3 sequence reads: CASSLPPGDRGEKLFF. For the CDR3, the DNA is TGTGCCAGCAGTTTACCTCCTGGGGACCGAGGTGAAAAACTGTTTTTT.

The chain is built from TRBV5-6 and TRBJ2-7; no clear D gene. The V and J ends lost 0 bases and 0 bases respectively, with 7 bases between them. The CDR3 extends over 14 amino acids. Germline V gives CDR1 SGHDT, CDR2 YYEEEE. The CDR3 here is CASSLDYTSYEQYF. CDR3 in DNA: TGTGCCAGCAGCTTGGATTACACCTCCTACGAGCAGTACTTC.

The chain recombines TRBV29-1 with TRBJ2-7; 7 nucleotides align to TRBD1. The CDR3 is 12 residues long. The junction had 0 bases not matched to a gene; V was cut back by 3 bases and J by 1 base. Germline V CDR1 and CDR2: SQVTM, ANQGSEA. As DNA, the CDR3 is TGCAGCGTTGAGACAGGGTCCTACGAGCAGTACTTC. It yields the protein CSVETGSYEQYF.

The chain is built from TRBV18 and TRBJ2-1, with 9 bases fitting TRBD1. V was clipped by 1 base and J by 6 bases; unmatched bases: 1. The germline V gene encodes CDR1 KGHSH and CDR2 LQKENI. The CDR3 has 14 residues. The DNA for the CDR3 is TGTGCCAGCTCACCACGGGACAGGGCCAATGAGCAGTTCTTC. Amino acid sequence: CASSPRDRANEQFF.

J is TRBJ2-6 and V is TRBV19; D uncertain. This CDR3 region has 18 residues. The V gene's germline CDR1 is LNHDA and CDR2 SQIVND (reference sequence). The germline V and J ends were trimmed by 3 bases and 0 bases, with 15 bases remaining between them. The CDR3 spells CASSMSGLWDSGANVLTF. The CDR3 nucleotides read TGTGCCAGTAGTATGTCCGGCCTCTGGGACTCTGGGGCCAACGTCCTGACTTTC.

This clone turned up a few times. This sequence joins TRBV28 and TRBJ2-3, with D hard to call. This CDR3 is built from 12 residues. The germline gives CDR1 MDHEN, CDR2 SYDVKM. Trimming shortened V by 6 bases and J by 2 bases, and 6 bases separated the two germline ends. Here the CDR3 reads CASSTPTDTQYF. CDR3 coding DNA: TGTGCCAGCAGCACGCCCACAGATACGCAGTATTTT.

The J gene is TRBJ2-4, the V gene TRBV5-1; 8 bases agree with TRBD2. V lost 4 bases to trimming and J lost 0 bases; unmatched junction nucleotides: 6. CDR1 and CDR2 (germline): SGHRS, YFSETQ. This CDR3 spans 16 amino acids. The CDR3 spells CASSPGGVLAKNIQYF. The CDR3 nucleotides read TGCGCCAGCAGCCCCGGGGGGGTTCTAGCCAAAAACATTCAGTACTTC.

CDR3 coding DNA: TGTGCCAGCAGCTTATCTGAACACTATGGCTACACCTTC. Translating gives CASSLSEHYGYTF. The chain is built from TRBV11-2 and TRBJ1-2; D not certain. Germline loops: CDR1 SGHAT, CDR2 FQNNGV. Trimming took off 2 bases at V and 3 bases at J, with 7 bases between the two ends. This CDR3 comprises 13 residues.

This clone was detected a few times. This rearrangement joins TRBV5-4 to TRBJ2-3; D gene uncertain. CDR1 is SGHNT and CDR2 is YYREEE in the germline V gene (reference sequence). Deletions cut 1 base from V and 4 bases from J, with 4 bases between. The CDR3 is 12 residues long. CDR3 coding DNA: TGTGCCAGCAGCTTGTTTCCAGATACGCAGTATTTT. This encodes CASSLFPDTQYF.

This chain joins TRBV28 and TRBJ1-5; the match to TRBD1 covers 7 bases. The CDR3 contains 16 residues. Germline-derived CDR1 and CDR2 are MDHEN and SYDVKM. V dropped 5 bases and J dropped 5; count of bases not matched to a gene: 12. The DNA for the CDR3 is TGTGCCAGCAGTCCACCCAGGACAGGAAGGGATCAGCCCCAGCATTTT. Translating gives CASSPPRTGRDQPQHF.

This rearrangement joins TRBV10-2 to TRBJ2-3, with D possibly being TRBD2 (6 bases). The CDR3 length is 13 residues. The V gene lost 0 bases and the J gene lost 5 bases, with 6 bases spanning the gap. Germline-derived CDR1 and CDR2 are WSHSY and SAAADI. The CDR3, as DNA: TGCGCCAGCAGTGAGTCGGGGGGAGATACGCAGTATTTT. It encodes CASSESGGDTQYF.

This rearrangement joins TRBV5-1 to TRBJ1-4; no reliable D call. CDR3 length: 17 amino acids. The V gene lost 0 bases and the J gene lost 0 bases, with 12 bases spanning the gap. Germline V gives CDR1 SGHRS, CDR2 YFSETQ. The CDR3 DNA follows: TGCGCCAGCAGCTTGGGACCTTCTTCTGCAACTAATGAAAAACTGTTTTTT. It is translated as CASSLGPSSATNEKLFF.

The V gene is TRBV5-1, the J gene TRBJ2-5, with a tentative D call TRBD1 (6 bases). V shed 4 bases and J shed 2 bases, with 12 bases lying between them. The CDR3 totals 14 residues. Germline V gives CDR1 SGHRS, CDR2 YFSETQ. The CDR3 nucleotides read TGCGCCAGCAGCCCCGGACAGAAACAAGAGACCCAGTACTTC. Its protein is CASSPGQKQETQYF. Based on the CDR3 plus reference TRBV5-1 and TRBJ2-5, the full variable domain is KAGVTQTPRYLIKTRGQQVTLSCSPISGHRSVSWYQQTPGQGLQFLFEYFSETQRNKGNFPGRFSGRQFSNSRSEMNVSTLELGDSALYLCASSPGQKQETQYFGPGTRLLVL.

This CDR3 reads CASSVGLGRVKPAAGELFF. CDR3 bases: TGTGCCAGCAGCGTAGGATTGGGCAGGGTGAAACCGGCTGCCGGGGAGCTGTTTTTT. The V and J genes are TRBV9 and TRBJ2-2; possible D gene TRBD1, 5 bases. Germline CDR1 is SGDLS and CDR2 is YYNGEE. V was clipped by 0 bases and J by 6 bases, with 24 bases between them. The CDR3 loop spans 19 amino acids.